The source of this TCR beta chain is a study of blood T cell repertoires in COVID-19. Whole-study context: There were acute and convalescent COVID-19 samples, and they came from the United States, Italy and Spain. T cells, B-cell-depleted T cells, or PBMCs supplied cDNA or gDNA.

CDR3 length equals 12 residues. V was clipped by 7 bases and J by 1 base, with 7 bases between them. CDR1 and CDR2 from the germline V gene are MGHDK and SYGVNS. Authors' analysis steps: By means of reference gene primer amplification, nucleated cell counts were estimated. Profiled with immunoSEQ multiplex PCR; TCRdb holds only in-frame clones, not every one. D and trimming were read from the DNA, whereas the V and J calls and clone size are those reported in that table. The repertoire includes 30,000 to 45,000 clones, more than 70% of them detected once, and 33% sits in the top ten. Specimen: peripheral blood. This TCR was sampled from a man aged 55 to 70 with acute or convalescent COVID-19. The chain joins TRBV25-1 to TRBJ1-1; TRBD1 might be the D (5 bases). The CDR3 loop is CASIQGNTEAFF. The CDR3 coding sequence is TGTGCCAGCATTCAGGGGAACACTGAAGCTTTCTTT.